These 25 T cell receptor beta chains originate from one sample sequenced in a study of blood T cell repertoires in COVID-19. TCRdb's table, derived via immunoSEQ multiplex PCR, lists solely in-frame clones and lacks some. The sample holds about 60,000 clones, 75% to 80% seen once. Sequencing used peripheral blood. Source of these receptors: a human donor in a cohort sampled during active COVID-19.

The CDR3, as DNA: TGTGCCAGCAGCTTAACCGGGACTAGCACAGGCGAGCAGTACTTC. It translates to CASSLTGTSTGEQYF. The chain recombines TRBV5-4 with TRBJ2-7; 9 bases are a match to TRBD2. This CDR3 comprises 15 residues. The V and J ends lost 2 bases and 6 bases, in that order; junction bases with no gene match: 9. CDR1 and CDR2 from the germline V gene are SGHNT and YYREEE (reference sequence). Variable domain in full (rest from reference TRBV5-4 and TRBJ2-7): ETGVTQSPTHLIKTRGQQVTLRCSSQSGHNTVSWYQQALGQGPQFIFQYYREEENGRGNFPPRFSGLQFPNYSSELNVNALELDDSALYLCASSLTGTSTGEQYFGPGTRLTVT.

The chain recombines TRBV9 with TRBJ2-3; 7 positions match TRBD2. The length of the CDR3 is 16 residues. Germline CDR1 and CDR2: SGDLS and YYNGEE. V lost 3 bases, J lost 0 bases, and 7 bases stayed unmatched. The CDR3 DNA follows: TGTGCCAGCAGCGGCCCACTAGCGACCAGCACAGATACGCAGTATTTT. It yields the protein CASSGPLATSTDTQYF.

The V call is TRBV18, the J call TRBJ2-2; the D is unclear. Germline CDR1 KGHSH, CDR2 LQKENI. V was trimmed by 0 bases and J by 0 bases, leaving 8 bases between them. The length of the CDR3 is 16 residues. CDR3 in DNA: TGTGCCAGCTCACCACCGAGCACCGCGAACACCGGGGAGCTGTTTTTT. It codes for CASSPPSTANTGELFF.

CDR3 protein: CAWSGVDFLGPQHF. In DNA form, the CDR3 reads TGTGCCTGGAGCGGGGTTGACTTCTTGGGGCCCCAGCATTTT. The genes are TRBV30 and TRBJ1-5; D is uncertain. Trimming removed 3 bases at V and 9 bases at J, with 18 bases between. From germline, CDR1 is GTSNPN and CDR2 SVGIG (reference sequence). The length of the CDR3 is 14 residues.

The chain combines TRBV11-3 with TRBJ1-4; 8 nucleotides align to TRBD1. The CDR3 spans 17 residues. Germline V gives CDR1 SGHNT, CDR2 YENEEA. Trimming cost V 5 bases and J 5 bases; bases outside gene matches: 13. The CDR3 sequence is CASSQPTIDRGNEKLFF. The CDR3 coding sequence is TGTGCCAGCAGCCAACCTACGATTGACAGGGGCAATGAAAAACTGTTTTTT.

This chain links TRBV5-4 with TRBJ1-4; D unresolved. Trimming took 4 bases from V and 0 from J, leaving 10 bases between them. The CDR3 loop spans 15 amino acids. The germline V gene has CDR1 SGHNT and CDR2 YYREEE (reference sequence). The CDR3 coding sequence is TGTGCCAGCAGCCAAGACTACTCAACTAATGAAAAACTGTTTTTT. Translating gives CASSQDYSTNEKLFF.

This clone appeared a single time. CDR3 in DNA: TGTGCCAGCAGGTCGTCCGGTCAGCCCCAGCATTTT. Residues: CASRSSGQPQHF. This rearrangement joins TRBV6-5 to TRBJ1-5, with D unresolved. Germline V CDR1 and CDR2: MNHEY, SVGAGI. The CDR3 consists of 12 residues. V dropped 6 bases and J dropped 6 bases, with 9 bases sitting between them.

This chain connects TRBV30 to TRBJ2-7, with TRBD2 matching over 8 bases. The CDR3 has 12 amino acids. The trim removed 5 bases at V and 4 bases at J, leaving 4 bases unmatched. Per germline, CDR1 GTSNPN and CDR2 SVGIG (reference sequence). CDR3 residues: CAWASGGYEQYF. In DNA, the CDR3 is TGTGCCTGGGCAAGCGGGGGTTACGAGCAGTACTTC. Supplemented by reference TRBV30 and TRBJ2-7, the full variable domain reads SQTIHQWPATLVQPVGSPLSLECTVEGTSNPNLYWYRQAAGRGLQLLFYSVGIGQISSEVPQNLSASRPQDRQFILSSKKLLLSDSGFYLCAWASGGYEQYFGPGTRLTVT.

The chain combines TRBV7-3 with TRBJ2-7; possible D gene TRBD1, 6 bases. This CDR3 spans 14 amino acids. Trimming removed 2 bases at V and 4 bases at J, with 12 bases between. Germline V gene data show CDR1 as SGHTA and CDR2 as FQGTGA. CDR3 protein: CASSLQAGVYEQYF. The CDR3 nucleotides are TGTGCCAGCAGCTTACAGGCAGGGGTGTACGAGCAGTACTTC.

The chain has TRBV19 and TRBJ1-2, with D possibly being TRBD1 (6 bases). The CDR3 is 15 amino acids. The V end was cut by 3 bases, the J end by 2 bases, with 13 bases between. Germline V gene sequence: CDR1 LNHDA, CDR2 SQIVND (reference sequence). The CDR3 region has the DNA TGTGCCAGTAGTATCGGTGCCAGGGGAAACTATGGCTACACCTTC. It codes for CASSIGARGNYGYTF.

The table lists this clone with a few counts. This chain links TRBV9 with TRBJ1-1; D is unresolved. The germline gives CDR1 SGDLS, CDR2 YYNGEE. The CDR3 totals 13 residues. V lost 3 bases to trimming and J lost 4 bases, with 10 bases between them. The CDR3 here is CASSAGGSTEAFF. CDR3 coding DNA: TGTGCCAGCAGCGCGGGAGGGAGCACTGAAGCTTTCTTT. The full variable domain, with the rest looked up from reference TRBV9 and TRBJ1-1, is DSGVTQTPKHLITATGQRVTLRCSPRSGDLSVYWYQQSLDQGLQFLIQYYNGEERAKGNILERFSAQQFPDLHSELNLSSLELGDSALYFCASSAGGSTEAFFGQGTRLTVV.

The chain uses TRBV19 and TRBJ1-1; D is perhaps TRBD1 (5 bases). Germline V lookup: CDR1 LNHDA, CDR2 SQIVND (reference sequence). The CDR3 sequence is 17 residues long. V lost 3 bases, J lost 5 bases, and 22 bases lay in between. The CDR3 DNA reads TGTGCCAGTAGTATCCCCCTTCAGGGAGGGGTGAGGACTGAAGCTTTCTTT. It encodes CASSIPLQGGVRTEAFF.

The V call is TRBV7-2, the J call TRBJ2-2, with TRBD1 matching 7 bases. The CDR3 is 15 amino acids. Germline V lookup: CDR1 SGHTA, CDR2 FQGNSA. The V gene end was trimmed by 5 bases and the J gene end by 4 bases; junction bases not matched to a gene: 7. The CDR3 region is CASSQRQGGTGELFF. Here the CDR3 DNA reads TGTGCCAGCAGCCAACGACAGGGCGGCACCGGGGAGCTGTTTTTT.

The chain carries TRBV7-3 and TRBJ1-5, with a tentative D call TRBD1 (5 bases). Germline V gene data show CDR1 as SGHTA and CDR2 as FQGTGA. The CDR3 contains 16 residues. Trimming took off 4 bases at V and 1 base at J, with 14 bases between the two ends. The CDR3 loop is CASSSRGDPSNQPQHF. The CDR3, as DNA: TGTGCCAGCAGCTCCCGGGGGGACCCAAGCAATCAGCCCCAGCATTTT.

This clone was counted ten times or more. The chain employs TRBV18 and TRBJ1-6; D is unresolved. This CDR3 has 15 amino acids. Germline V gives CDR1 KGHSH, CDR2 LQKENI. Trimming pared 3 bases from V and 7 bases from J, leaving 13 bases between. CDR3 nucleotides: TGTGCCAGCTCACCGGAGGCGATCTTGAATTCACCCCTCCACTTT. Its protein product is CASSPEAILNSPLHF. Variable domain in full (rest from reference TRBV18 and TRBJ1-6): NAGVMQNPRHLVRRRGQEARLRCSPMKGHSHVYWYRQLPEEGLKFMVYLQKENIIDESGMPKERFSAEFPKEGPSILRIQQVVRGDSAAYFCASSPEAILNSPLHFGNGTRLTVT.

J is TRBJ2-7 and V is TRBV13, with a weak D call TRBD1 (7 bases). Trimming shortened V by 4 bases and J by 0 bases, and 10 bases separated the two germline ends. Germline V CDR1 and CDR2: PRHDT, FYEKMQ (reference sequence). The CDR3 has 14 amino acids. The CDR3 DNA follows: TGTGCCAGCAGCTCTCAGGGGGGCTCCTACGAGCAGTACTTC. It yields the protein CASSSQGGSYEQYF.

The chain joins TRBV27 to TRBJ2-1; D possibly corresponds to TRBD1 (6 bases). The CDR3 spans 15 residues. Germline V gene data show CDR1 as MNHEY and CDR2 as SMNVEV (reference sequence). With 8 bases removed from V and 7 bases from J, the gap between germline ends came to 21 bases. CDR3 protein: CASAPRGLRGNEQFF. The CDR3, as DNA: TGTGCCAGCGCACCCCGGGGCCTCAGGGGTAATGAGCAGTTCTTC.

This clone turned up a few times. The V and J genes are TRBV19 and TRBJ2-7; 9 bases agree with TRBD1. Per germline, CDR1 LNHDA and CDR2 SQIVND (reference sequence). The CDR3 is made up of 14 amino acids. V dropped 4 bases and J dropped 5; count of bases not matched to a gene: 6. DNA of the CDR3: TGTGCCAGTAGTAGGGGACAGGGTCGGAACGAGCAGTACTTC. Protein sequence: CASSRGQGRNEQYF.

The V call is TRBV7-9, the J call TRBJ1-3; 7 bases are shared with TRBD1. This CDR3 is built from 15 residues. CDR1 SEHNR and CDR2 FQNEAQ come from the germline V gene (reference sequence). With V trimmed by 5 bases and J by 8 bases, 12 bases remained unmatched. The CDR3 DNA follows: TGTGCCAGCAGCCCAGGACAGGACTTCTGGCACACCATATATTTT. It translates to CASSPGQDFWHTIYF.

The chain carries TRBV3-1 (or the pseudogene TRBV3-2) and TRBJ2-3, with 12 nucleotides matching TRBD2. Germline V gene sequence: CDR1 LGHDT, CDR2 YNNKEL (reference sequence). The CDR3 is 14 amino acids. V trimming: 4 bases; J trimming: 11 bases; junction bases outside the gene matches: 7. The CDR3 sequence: CASSPWTSGKVQYF. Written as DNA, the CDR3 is TGTGCCAGCAGCCCTTGGACTAGCGGGAAGGTGCAGTATTTT.

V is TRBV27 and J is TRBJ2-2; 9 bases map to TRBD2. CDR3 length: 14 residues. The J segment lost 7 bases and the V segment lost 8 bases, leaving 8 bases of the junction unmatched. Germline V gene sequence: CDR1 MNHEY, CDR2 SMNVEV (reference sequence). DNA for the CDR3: TGTGCCAGCGCGGGGGGGCTAGTGGGCGGGGAGCTGTTTTTT. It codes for CASAGGLVGGELFF.

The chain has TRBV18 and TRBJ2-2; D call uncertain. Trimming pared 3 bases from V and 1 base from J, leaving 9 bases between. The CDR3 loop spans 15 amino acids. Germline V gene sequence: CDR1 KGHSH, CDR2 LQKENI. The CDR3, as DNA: TGTGCCAGCTCACCGGCGACGGGGAACACCGGGGAGCTGTTTTTT. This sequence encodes CASSPATGNTGELFF.

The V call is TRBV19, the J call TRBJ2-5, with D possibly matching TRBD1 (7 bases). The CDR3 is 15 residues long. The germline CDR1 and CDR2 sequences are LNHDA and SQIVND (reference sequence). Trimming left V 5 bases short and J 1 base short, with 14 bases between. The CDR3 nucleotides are TGTGCCAGTAGTCCGAGGGGGCGGGGCCAAGAGACCCAGTACTTC. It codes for CASSPRGRGQETQYF.

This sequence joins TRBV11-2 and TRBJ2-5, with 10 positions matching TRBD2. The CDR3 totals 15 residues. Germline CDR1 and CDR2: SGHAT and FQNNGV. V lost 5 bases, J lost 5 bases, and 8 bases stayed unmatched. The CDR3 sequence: CASSLSGGPGETQYF. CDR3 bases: TGTGCCAGCAGCCTTAGCGGGGGGCCAGGGGAGACCCAGTACTTC.

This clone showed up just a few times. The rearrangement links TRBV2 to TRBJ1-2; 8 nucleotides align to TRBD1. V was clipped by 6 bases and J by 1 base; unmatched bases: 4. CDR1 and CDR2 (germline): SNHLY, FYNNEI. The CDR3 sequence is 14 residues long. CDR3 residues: CASSQGAGNYGYTF. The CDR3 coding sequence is TGTGCCAGCAGCCAGGGGGCGGGTAACTATGGCTACACCTTC.